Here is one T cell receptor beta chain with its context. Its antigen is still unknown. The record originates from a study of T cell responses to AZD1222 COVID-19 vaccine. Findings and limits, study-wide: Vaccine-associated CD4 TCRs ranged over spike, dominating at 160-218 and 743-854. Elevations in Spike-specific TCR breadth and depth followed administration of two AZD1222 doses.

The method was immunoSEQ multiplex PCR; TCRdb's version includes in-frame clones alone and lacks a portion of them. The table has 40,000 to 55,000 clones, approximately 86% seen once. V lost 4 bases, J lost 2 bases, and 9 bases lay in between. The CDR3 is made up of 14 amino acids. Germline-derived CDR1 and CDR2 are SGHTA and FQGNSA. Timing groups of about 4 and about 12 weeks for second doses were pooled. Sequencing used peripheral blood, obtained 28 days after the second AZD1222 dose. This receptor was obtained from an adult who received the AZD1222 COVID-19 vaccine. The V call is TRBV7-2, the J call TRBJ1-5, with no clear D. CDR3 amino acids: CASSSLAGNQPQHF. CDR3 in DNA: TGTGCCAGCAGCTCCCTCGCCGGCAATCAGCCCCAGCATTTT.